This T cell receptor beta chain stems from a study of beta chain features in type 1 diabetes. Study-level points and caveats: All four CD4+ subsets from Type 1 diabetes patients carried moderately but significantly shorter TCRB CDR3s.

The whole isolated RNA underwent reverse transcription, so sequencing captured expressed TCRB transcripts. Repertoires were generated with immunoSEQ multiplex PCR, while TCRdb's copy carries only in-frame clones and drops some. The profile shows around 140,000 clones, 13% of them singletons. Only a few counts were recorded for this clone. Its antigen is unknown. This CDR3 comprises 14 residues. Germline CDR1 is SQVTM and CDR2 is ANQGSEA. The V and J ends lost 6 bases and 0 bases, in that order; junction bases with no gene match: 7. This receptor was taken from a man between 18 and 35 years old with type 1 diabetes. Input material: central memory CD4+ T cells from blood. The J gene is TRBJ1-2, the V gene TRBV29-1; 7 positions match TRBD1. The CDR3: CSVSQGGANYGYTF. CDR3 nucleotides: TGCAGCGTCTCTCAGGGGGGAGCTAACTATGGCTACACCTTC.